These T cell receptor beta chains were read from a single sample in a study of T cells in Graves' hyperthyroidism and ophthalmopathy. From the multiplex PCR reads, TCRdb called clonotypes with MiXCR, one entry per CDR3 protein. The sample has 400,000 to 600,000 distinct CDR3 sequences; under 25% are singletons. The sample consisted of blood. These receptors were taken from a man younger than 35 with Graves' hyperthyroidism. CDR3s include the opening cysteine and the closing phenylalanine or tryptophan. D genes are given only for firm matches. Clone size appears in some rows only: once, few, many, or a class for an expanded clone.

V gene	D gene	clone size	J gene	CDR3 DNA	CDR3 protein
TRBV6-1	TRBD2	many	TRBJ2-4	TGTGCCAGCAGTGAATCCCCGGGACTAGCGAACATTCAGTACTTC	CASSESPGLANIQYF
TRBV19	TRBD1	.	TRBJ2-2	TGTGCCAGTAGTATAGAGGGACAGGTGGCCGGGGAGCTGTTTTTT	CASSIEGQVAGELFF
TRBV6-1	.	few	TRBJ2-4	TGTGCCAGCAGTGACGCTAACCGAACCCCCCTGGCCAAAAACATTAAGTACTTC	CASSDANRTPLAKNIKYF
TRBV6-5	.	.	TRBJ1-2	TGTGCCAGCAGTCACAATCCTGTCTCAAGCGGCTACACCTTC	CASSHNPVSSGYTF
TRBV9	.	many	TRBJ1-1	TGTGCCAGCGCCTACGGCAGTGCTAACACTGAAGCTTTCTTT	CASAYGSANTEAFF
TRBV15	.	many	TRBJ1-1	TGTGCCACCGGGGGGGCGAGGAACACTGAAGCTTTCTTT	CATGGARNTEAFF
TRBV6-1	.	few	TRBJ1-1	TGTGCCAGCAGTGAAGAGGGGTACACTGAAGCTTTCTTT	CASSEEGYTEAFF
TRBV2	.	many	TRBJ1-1	TGTGCCAGCAGGCCGACACTCCTGAACACTGAAGCTTTCTTT	CASRPTLLNTEAFF
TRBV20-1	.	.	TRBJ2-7	TGCAGTGCTAGAGGGCTAGTACCCTACGAGCAGTACTTC	CSARGLVPYEQYF
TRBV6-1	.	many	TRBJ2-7	TGTGCCAGCAGTGAAGGGCCTCCACAGGTGAACTACGAGCAGTACTTC	CASSEGPPQVNYEQYF
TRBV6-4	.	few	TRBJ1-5	TGTGCCAGCAGTGACTCTACGGAGCAGTATCGTTGTTATAGCAATCAGCCCCAGCATTTT	CASSDSTEQYRCYSNQPQHF
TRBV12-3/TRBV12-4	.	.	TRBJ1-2	TGTGCCAGCAGTTTTAAATCCCGACAGGCGGCTTATGGCTACGCCTTC	CASSFKSRQAAYGYAF
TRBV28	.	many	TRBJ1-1	TGTGCCAGCTTCAGTCGGACTGAAGCTTTCTTT	CASFSRTEAFF
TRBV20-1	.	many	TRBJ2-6	TGCAGTGCTAGAGCCCCACAGAACTCTGGGGCCAACGTCCTGACTTTC	CSARAPQNSGANVLTF
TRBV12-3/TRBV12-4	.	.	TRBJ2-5	TGTGCCAGCAGGCCAGGGTTCCAAGAGACCCAGTACTTC	CASRPGFQETQYF
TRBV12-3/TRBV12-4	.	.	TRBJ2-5	TGTGCCAGCAGTTTTTCGGGGCAAGAGACCCAGTACTTC	CASSFSGQETQYF
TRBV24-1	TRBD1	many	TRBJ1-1	TGTGCCACCAGTGACTCCGGGCAGGGGGCCACTGAAGCTTTCTTT	CATSDSGQGATEAFF
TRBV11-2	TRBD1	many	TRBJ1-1	TGTGCCAGCAGCTTAGAAACGGGACCAGGGGGGCCGAGGGAAGCTTTCTTT	CASSLETGPGGPREAFF
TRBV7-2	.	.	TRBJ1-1	TGTGCCAGCAGCGAGGGGAGTTTATACCGACGGACAGCACAGAACACTGAAGCTTTCTTT	CASSEGSLYRRTAQNTEAFF
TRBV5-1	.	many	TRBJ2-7	TGCGCCAGCAGCGCCTTGCCGGGCCCGGGCGAGCAGTACTTC	CASSALPGPGEQYF
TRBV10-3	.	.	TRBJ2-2	TGTGCCACCGCCCTCGCGGGCAACACCGGGGAGCTGTTTTTT	CATALAGNTGELFF
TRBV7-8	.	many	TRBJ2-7	TGTGCCAGCAGTATTCGCCACGAGCAGTACTTC	CASSIRHEQYF
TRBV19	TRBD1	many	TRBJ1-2	TGTGCCGGAGGACAGGGGGACTATGGCTACACCTTC	CAGGQGDYGYTF
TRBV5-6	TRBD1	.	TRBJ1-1	TGTGCCAGCAGCTCCCCAGACAGGGGCACTGAAGCTTTCTTT	CASSSPDRGTEAFF
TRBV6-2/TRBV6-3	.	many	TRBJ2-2	TGTGCCAGCAGTTCCCCCGGGGGTAGCGAATCCGCCCCAGTTAACACCGGGGAGCTGTTTTTT	CASSSPGGSESAPVNTGELFF